These T cell receptor beta chains were read from a single sample in a study of blood T cell repertoires in COVID-19. Assay: immunoSEQ multiplex PCR; the TCRdb copy retains only in-frame clones and omits some. The sample lists tens of thousands of clones; around 82% were seen once. What was sequenced was peripheral blood. These receptor sequences come from an elderly woman with acute or convalescent COVID-19. The CDR3 runs from the conserved cysteine through the conserved F or W.

>TRBV6-5|TRBJ1-2
CASKDSNYGYTF
>TRBV12-3/TRBV12-4|TRBJ1-5
CATSGGENQPQHF
>TRBV25-1|TRBJ2-7
CATSRGQGTYEQYF
>TRBV12-3/TRBV12-4|TRBJ1-6
CASSFSRGAPLHF
>TRBV5-4|TRBJ1-2
CASSFRQGSYGYTF
>TRBV5-6|TRBJ2-1
CASSGWTTYNEQFF
>TRBV5-1|TRBJ2-1
CASSLSLQSYNEQFF
>TRBV5-8|TRBJ2-7
CASSLSGTPYYEQYF
>TRBV5-1|TRBJ1-1
CASSLEGGRTEAFF
>TRBV5-1|TRBJ2-1
CASSLELAGYNEQFF
>TRBV7-9|TRBJ2-6
CASSLKSPGRSPGANVLTF
>TRBV10-2|TRBJ2-2
CASSEGRDRGTGELFF
>TRBV24-1|TRBJ1-1
CATSKLNRGTSVLDTEAFF
>TRBV3-1/TRBV3-2|TRBJ1-2
CASSQVPGGDYGYTF
>TRBV2|TRBJ1-1
CASSEAARAITEAFF
>TRBV5-4|TRBJ1-3
CASSLNRGAQGNTIYF
>TRBV18|TRBJ1-2
CASSREAGGTDTF
>TRBV19|TRBJ2-5
CASSRMGGTQYF
>TRBV27|TRBJ1-2
CASSSTQGPTYGYTF
>TRBV6-5|TRBJ1-3
CASIGLSGNTIYF
>TRBV5-1|TRBJ1-6
CASSLEAGDSPLHF
>TRBV19|TRBJ2-1
CASDPRGGAFFEQFF
>TRBV6-2/TRBV6-3|TRBJ2-1
CASSYWTLYNEQFF
>TRBV27|TRBJ1-2
CASSLSPGEVYGYTF
>TRBV2|TRBJ1-2
CASMMGQGAGGYTF
>TRBV2|TRBJ1-1
CASTPQAGVNTEAFF
>TRBV6-2/TRBV6-3|TRBJ2-1
CASSHQGGYEQFF
>TRBV7-9|TRBJ2-3
CASSLSVVGTDTQYF
>TRBV7-9|TRBJ2-1
CASSPKVTGDEQFF
>TRBV5-1|TRBJ2-5
CASRGTGYQETQYF
>TRBV4-2|TRBJ2-3
CASSSPRLAGGAPDTQYF
>TRBV4-1|TRBJ1-3
CASSPLGHTIYF
>TRBV5-1|TRBJ2-5
CASTVGGRRQETQYF
>TRBV5-6|TRBJ1-6
CASSFEDRENSPLHF
>TRBV20-1|TRBJ1-2
CSASLPNYGYTF
>TRBV2|TRBJ1-2
CASSEQGSGANYGYTF
>TRBV7-9|TRBJ1-5
CASSLNNQPQHF
>TRBV27|TRBJ2-1
CASSHPGGGLPNEQFF
>TRBV18|TRBJ1-1
CASSPLGDTNTEAFF
>TRBV19|TRBJ2-1
CASSMPALADNEQFF
>TRBV5-1|TRBJ2-7
CASSLGPDSSYEQYF
>TRBV23-1|TRBJ1-4
CAAEGLGNEKLFF
>TRBV11-2|TRBJ1-1
CASSPGVTALAEAFF
>TRBV28|TRBJ2-7
CASSLQATYEQYF
>TRBV11-2|TRBJ1-3
CASSSLRTASGNTIYF
>TRBV6-6|TRBJ1-4
CASRETGADEKLFF